A selection of T cell receptor beta chains follows, all from one sample in a study of blood T cell repertoires in COVID-19. Clones were read by immunoSEQ multiplex PCR, and TCRdb kept only the in-frame ones, dropping some. The sample lists under 150,000 clones; roughly 89% were seen once. Source material: peripheral blood. The source is a man aged 45-65 years with active or convalescent COVID-19. Each CDR3 is given with its conserved first and last residue. The D gene is left open where the match is weak. Clone size appears in some rows only: once, few, many, or a class for an expanded clone.

J gene | D gene | clone size | V gene | CDR3 protein | CDR3 DNA
TRBJ2-7 | TRBD2 | NA | TRBV2 | CASSELAGVGYF | TGTGCCAGCAGTGAACTGGCGGGAGTAGGGTACTTC
TRBJ1-1 | NA | NA | TRBV21-1 | CASGYLGRAFF | TGTGCCAGCGGCTACCTAGGGAGGGCTTTCTTT
TRBJ1-5 | NA | few | TRBV4-1 | CASSPGVVNQPQHF | TGCGCCAGCTCGCCTGGAGTGGTCAATCAGCCCCAGCATTTT
TRBJ2-1 | NA | NA | TRBV5-4 | CASSLKVEEQFF | TGTGCCAGCAGCTTGAAAGTGGAGGAGCAGTTCTTC
TRBJ1-2 | NA | NA | TRBV6-2/TRBV6-3 | CASSYDSRYGYTF | TGTGCCAGCAGTTACGACAGTCGCTATGGCTACACCTTC
TRBJ2-3 | NA | NA | TRBV27 | CASSQEASDTQYF | TGTGCCAGCAGTCAGGAAGCTTCAGATACGCAGTATTTT
TRBJ2-7 | NA | NA | TRBV28 | CASSFEGGGYEQYF | TGTGCCAGCAGTTTCGAGGGAGGGGGGTACGAGCAGTACTTC
TRBJ1-2 | NA | few | TRBV28 | CASSLWSRFVGYTF | TGTGCCAGCAGTTTATGGTCCAGGTTCGTCGGCTACACCTTC
TRBJ2-2 | NA | NA | TRBV2 | CASNLYGDSNTGELFF | TGTGCCAGCAACCTGTACGGGGATTCCAACACCGGGGAGCTGTTTTTT
TRBJ1-5 | NA | NA | TRBV27 | CASRSNRANQPQHF | TGTGCCAGCAGATCTAACAGGGCCAATCAGCCCCAGCATTTT
TRBJ2-4 | TRBD2 | NA | TRBV5-5 | CASSLGTSGGSIQYF | TGTGCCAGCAGCTTAGGGACTAGCGGGGGGAGCATTCAGTACTTC
TRBJ2-3 | NA | NA | TRBV18 | CASSRIRGGGTDTQYF | TGTGCCAGCTCTAGAATCCGGGGCGGGGGCACAGATACGCAGTATTTT
TRBJ2-3 | TRBD2 | NA | TRBV14 | CASSQVAEAGLAPSSTDTQYF | TGTGCCAGCAGCCAAGTGGCGGAAGCGGGACTAGCCCCTTCAAGCACAGATACGCAGTATTTT
TRBJ2-7 | NA | few | TRBV5-6 | CASSNYEGSYEQYF | TGTGCCAGCAGCAACTATGAGGGATCCTACGAGCAGTACTTC
TRBJ2-2 | NA | once | TRBV6-5 | CASSRGTGELFF | TGTGCCAGCAGTCGGGGCACCGGGGAGCTGTTTTTT
TRBJ2-6 | TRBD1 | NA | TRBV3-1/TRBV3-2 | CASSTTGAGANVLTF | TGTGCCAGCAGCACAACAGGGGCTGGGGCCAACGTCCTGACTTTC
TRBJ2-5 | NA | NA | TRBV29-1 | CSAHSVETQYF | TGCAGCGCCCACTCGGTGGAGACCCAGTACTTC
TRBJ1-6 | TRBD1 | NA | TRBV30 | CAWSTYRGKAPLHF | TGTGCCTGGAGTACCTACAGGGGCAAGGCACCCCTCCACTTT
TRBJ2-5 | NA | NA | TRBV7-8 | CASSRPQGRETQYF | TGTGCCAGCAGCCGACCTCAGGGTAGAGAGACCCAGTACTTC
TRBJ2-3 | TRBD1 | NA | TRBV10-3 | CAITPRQGDTDTQYF | TGTGCCATCACTCCTCGACAGGGAGACACAGATACGCAGTATTTT
TRBJ2-1 | TRBD2 | once | TRBV24-1 | CATSDFASGGSYNEQFF | TGTGCCACCAGTGATTTCGCTAGCGGGGGCTCCTACAATGAGCAGTTCTTC
TRBJ1-1 | NA | once | TRBV29-1 | CSPEPFEAFF | TGCAGCCCTGAACCGTTTGAGGCTTTCTTT